The 10 T cell receptor beta chains below were found in one sample sequenced in a study of T cells in Graves' hyperthyroidism and ophthalmopathy. Researchers took RNA transcripts and amplified the TCR beta CDR3 regions from them. Primed by the HTBI set, a first-round RT-PCR was run on the TCR CDR3. TCRdb analysed the multiplex PCR reads with MiXCR anew, one entry per CDR3 protein. The repertoire holds more than 550,000 distinct CDR3 sequences, with about 45% as singletons. Sequenced input: peripheral blood or thyroid tissue (not recorded which). These TCRs come from an adult man with Graves' disease, either hyperthyroidism or ophthalmopathy (not recorded which).

Comments on this clonotype: The junction departs from the called germline gene at one end, perhaps through a read error. This sequence joins TRBV9 and TRBJ1-1; the D gene is possibly TRBD1 (5 bases). From germline, CDR1 is SGDLS and CDR2 YYNGEE. CDR3 length: 14 residues. CDR3 sequence: CASSHRAGNAEAFF. CDR3 nucleotide sequence: TGTGCCAGCAGCCACCGGGCAGGGAACGCTGAAGCTTTCTTT.

This clonotype was seen at least ten times. The chain combines TRBV9 with TRBJ2-7; unclear D gene. Germline V gene lookup returns CDR1 SGDLS and CDR2 YYNGEE. CDR3 size: 16 residues. Trimming took off 5 bases at V and 0 bases at J, with 18 bases between the two ends. The CDR3 coding sequence is TGTGCCAGCAGTGGGGATCGATACAGCACCTCCTACGAGCAGTACTTC. The encoded protein is CASSGDRYSTSYEQYF.

The J gene is TRBJ2-7, the V gene TRBV7-9; 8 bases are shared with TRBD1. The CDR3 consists of 14 residues. V lost 4 bases and J lost 5; bases outside the gene matches: 7. Germline CDR1 reads SEHNR; CDR2 reads FQNEAQ (reference sequence). The CDR3 region has the DNA TGTGCCAGCAGCTACGGACAGGGATCCCACGAGCAGTACTTC. It is translated as CASSYGQGSHEQYF.

This clonotype came up many times. The rearrangement joins TRBV7-8 to TRBJ1-4; D not certain. The CDR3 is 16 residues long. The germline V gene has CDR1 SGHVS and CDR2 FQNEAQ. Trimming took 2 bases from V and 0 from J, leaving 10 bases between them. The CDR3 spells CASSLSPSTTNEKLFF. In nucleotides, the CDR3 is TGTGCCAGCAGCTTATCGCCGTCGACAACTAATGAAAAACTGTTTTTT.

V and J are TRBV12-3 or TRBV12-4 and TRBJ1-2; possible D gene TRBD1, 6 bases. Trimming took off 8 bases at V and 2 bases at J, with 15 bases between the two ends. This CDR3 has 14 residues. Here the CDR3 reads CASLRGQLNYGYTF. In nucleotides, the CDR3 is TGTGCCAGCTTGCGGGGGCAGCTGAACTATGGCTACACCTTC.

The chain recombines TRBV20-1 with TRBJ1-5; no clear D. The germline CDR1 and CDR2 sequences are DFQATT and SNEGSKA (reference sequence). V was clipped by 3 bases and J by 1 base, with 13 bases between them. The CDR3 has 15 amino acids. The CDR3 sequence is CSASPLSESNQPQHF. In nucleotides, the CDR3 is TGCAGTGCTAGTCCTCTTTCGGAGAGCAATCAGCCCCAGCATTTT.

The rearrangement joins TRBV7-9 to TRBJ2-5; 10 nucleotides agree with TRBD2. The ends lost 8 bases at V and 0 bases at J; junction bases unmatched: 9. CDR3 length: 16 amino acids. Germline CDR1 and CDR2: SEHNR and FQNEAQ (reference sequence). This CDR3 reads CASRGASGGHQETQYF. The CDR3 DNA is TGTGCCAGCCGTGGGGCTAGCGGGGGACACCAAGAGACCCAGTACTTC.

The chain uses TRBV20-1 and TRBJ1-2, with TRBD1 matching 8 bases. CDR1 is DFQATT, CDR2 SNEGSKA, per germline (reference sequence). The CDR3 spans 13 residues. Unmatched junction bases numbered 11, after V lost 8 bases and J lost 6 bases. Here the CDR3 reads CSYTPGQVHGYTF. CDR3 DNA: TGCAGTTATACGCCGGGACAGGTTCATGGCTACACCTTC.

The chain uses TRBV5-1 and TRBJ1-1; D is unresolved. CDR3 length: 13 residues. CDR1 is SGHRS, CDR2 YFSETQ, per germline. The V gene lost 0 bases and the J gene lost 4 bases, with 7 bases spanning the gap. For the CDR3, the DNA is TGCGCCAGCAGCTTGGCTATGAGCACTGAAGCTTTCTTT. Its translation: CASSLAMSTEAFF.

The chain has TRBV7-3 and TRBJ1-2, with a weak D call TRBD1 (6 bases). CDR3 length: 12 residues. Between the trimmed V and J ends, which lost 8 bases and 4 bases, there was a span of 11 bases. Germline values: CDR1 SGHTA, CDR2 FQGTGA. CDR3 region: CASRSGAYGYTF. CDR3 in DNA: TGTGCCAGCCGGTCAGGGGCCTATGGCTACACCTTC.